Listed below are T cell receptor beta chains from one sample, sequenced in a study of blood T cell repertoires in COVID-19. TCRdb's table, derived via immunoSEQ multiplex PCR, lists solely in-frame clones and lacks some. The table records around 130,000 clones, 80% to 90% of them present only once. The sequenced material came from PBMCs or T cells enriched from blood (not recorded which). The receptors come from a woman aged 50 to 65 who had recovered from COVID-19. Both conserved end residues are part of each CDR3. A D gene is named only where the DNA matches it firmly. Clone size is shown for a subset of rows, as once, few, many or a class of expanded clone.

D	size	V	J	CDR3	DNA
.	.	TRBV12-3/TRBV12-4	TRBJ1-1	CASSRYRDTEAFF	TGTGCCAGCAGCCGATACAGGGACACTGAAGCTTTCTTT
TRBD1	.	TRBV28	TRBJ2-7	CASSSGQGHRGEQYF	TGTGCCAGCAGTTCCGGACAGGGGCACCGAGGGGAGCAGTACTTC
.	.	TRBV4-1	TRBJ1-2	CASRDLGVDYGYTF	TGCGCCAGCCGAGACCTAGGTGTCGACTATGGCTACACCTTC
TRBD1	.	TRBV6-4	TRBJ2-2	CASSRDRGSEANTGELFF	TGTGCCAGCAGTCGAGACAGGGGATCGGAAGCGAACACCGGGGAGCTGTTTTTT
.	once	TRBV15	TRBJ2-1	CATSRDKGGYNEQFF	TGTGCCACCAGCAGAGATAAAGGCGGGTACAATGAGCAGTTCTTC
.	.	TRBV5-1	TRBJ2-1	CASSPNDRFVGQFF	TGCGCCAGCAGCCCCAACGACAGGTTCGTGGGGCAGTTCTTC
.	.	TRBV12-5	TRBJ2-1	CASGGTSYNEQFF	TGTGCTAGTGGGGGGACATCCTACAATGAGCAGTTCTTC
TRBD1	once	TRBV4-1	TRBJ1-1	CASSQEGQGNTEAFF	TGCGCCAGCAGCCAAGAGGGACAGGGGAACACTGAAGCTTTCTTT
.	.	TRBV7-8	TRBJ1-1	CASSQGGVRTLEAFF	TGTGCCAGCAGCCAAGGGGGGGTCCGAACACTAGAAGCTTTCTTT
.	once	TRBV9	TRBJ2-6	CASSPDRQGSLSGANVLTF	TGTGCCAGCAGCCCAGACCGGCAGGGCAGCCTCTCTGGGGCCAACGTCCTGACTTTC
TRBD1	few	TRBV6-5	TRBJ2-7	CASSYEGAVYEQYF	TGTGCCAGCAGTTACGAGGGGGCGGTCTACGAGCAGTACTTC
.	.	TRBV16	TRBJ1-5	CASSLSVAQPQHF	TGTGCCAGCAGCCTATCAGTGGCTCAGCCCCAGCATTTT
.	.	TRBV20-1	TRBJ2-7	CSATGSYEQYF	TGCAGTGCGACAGGAAGCTACGAGCAGTACTTC
.	.	TRBV7-9	TRBJ2-3	CASSFPEMDTQYF	TGTGCCAGCAGCTTCCCCGAGATGGATACGCAGTATTTT
.	.	TRBV19	TRBJ1-1	CASSLTGGTEAFF	TGTGCCAGTAGTTTGACAGGCGGCACTGAAGCTTTCTTT
.	.	TRBV5-1	TRBJ1-2	CASSPGWGDQTNYGYTF	TGCGCCAGCAGCCCTGGTTGGGGGGACCAGACTAACTATGGCTACACCTTC
.	.	TRBV29-1	TRBJ1-2	CSVVGAANYGYTF	TGCAGCGTTGTGGGGGCCGCGAACTATGGCTACACCTTC
.	.	TRBV10-2	TRBJ1-1	CASTSSQATEAFF	TGCGCCAGCACATCGTCGCAGGCTACTGAAGCTTTCTTT
TRBD2	.	TRBV3-1/TRBV3-2	TRBJ2-3	CASSQIQTSGVTQYF	TGTGCCAGCAGCCAAATTCAGACTAGCGGGGTTACGCAGTATTTT
TRBD1	.	TRBV5-1	TRBJ1-6	CASSSDRGAYNSPLHF	TGCGCCAGCAGCTCAGACAGGGGAGCCTATAATTCACCCCTCCACTTT
.	.	TRBV5-8	TRBJ1-5	CASSLQQGGNQPQHF	TGTGCCAGCAGCTTGCAACAGGGCGGCAATCAGCCCCAGCATTTT
TRBD1	.	TRBV4-2	TRBJ2-3	CASSQVIQGADTQYF	TGTGCCAGCAGCCAAGTGATCCAGGGGGCAGATACGCAGTATTTT
TRBD1	.	TRBV5-4	TRBJ2-1	CASSSWDSAYNEQFF	TGTGCCAGCAGCTCCTGGGACAGTGCCTACAATGAGCAGTTCTTC
.	.	TRBV3-1/TRBV3-2	TRBJ1-4	CASSQEQGSTNEKLFF	TGTGCCAGCAGCCAAGAACAGGGTTCAACTAATGAAAAACTGTTTTTT
.	once	TRBV4-1	TRBJ1-1	CASSQDTFLGGTEAFF	TGCGCCAGCAGCCAAGACACTTTCCTCGGGGGCACTGAAGCTTTCTTT
.	few	TRBV7-6	TRBJ2-2	CASSSKEAGELFF	TGTGCCAGCAGCTCAAAGGAGGCCGGGGAGCTGTTTTTT
.	.	TRBV11-3	TRBJ2-7	CASSLEEYEQYF	TGTGCCAGCAGCTTAGAAGAGTACGAGCAGTACTTC
.	.	TRBV11-3	TRBJ2-3	CASSMILSTDTQYF	TGTGCCAGCAGCATGATACTTAGCACAGATACGCAGTATTTT
TRBD2	.	TRBV7-7	TRBJ2-3	CASSATSGPDTQYF	TGTGCTAGCAGCGCTACTAGCGGTCCAGATACGCAGTATTTT
.	.	TRBV11-2	TRBJ1-1	CASRFRGELTEAFF	TGTGCCAGCAGATTTAGAGGTGAATTGACTGAAGCTTTCTTT
TRBD1	.	TRBV9	TRBJ2-7	CASSSLNTGGEQYF	TGTGCCAGCAGCTCCCTCAATACAGGGGGCGAGCAGTACTTC
.	.	TRBV5-1	TRBJ1-4	CASSLGGRGGTNEKLFF	TGCGCCAGCAGCTTGGGGGGTCGGGGAGGAACTAATGAAAAACTGTTTTTT
.	.	TRBV12-3/TRBV12-4	TRBJ2-3	CASSPNPSVQQYF	TGTGCCAGCAGCCCAAACCCTAGCGTTCAGCAGTATTTT
TRBD1	once	TRBV20-1	TRBJ2-1	CSASSGTGGYNEQFF	TGCAGTGCTAGTTCCGGGACAGGGGGCTACAATGAGCAGTTCTTC
.	few	TRBV19	TRBJ2-7	CASSIYPDSTYEQYF	TGTGCCAGTAGTATATACCCGGACAGTACCTACGAGCAGTACTTC
TRBD1	.	TRBV7-6	TRBJ1-6	CASSGTDRANSPLHF	TGTGCCAGCAGCGGAACCGACAGGGCTAATTCACCCCTCCACTTT
.	.	TRBV4-3	TRBJ1-2	CASSKGRVSRGYTF	TGCGCCAGCAGCAAAGGCAGGGTATCTCGGGGCTACACCTTC
.	once	TRBV4-3	TRBJ2-1	CASSQSRGGYNEQFF	TGCGCCAGCAGCCAGTCCCGTGGGGGGTACAATGAGCAGTTCTTC
.	.	TRBV5-4	TRBJ1-1	CASSLDYRGNTEAFF	TGTGCCAGCAGCTTGGACTATCGGGGGAACACTGAAGCTTTCTTT